A selection of T cell receptor beta chains follows, all from one sample in a study of T cell repertoires in cytomegalovirus infection. From the reads, TCRdb called clonotypes with MiXCR, one entry per CDR3 protein. The sample holds some 440,000 distinct CDR3 sequences, approximately 31% seen once. The sequencing input was PBMCs. The receptor set was obtained from a human donor in good health (CMV status not recorded). Some clones in this sample may be carry-over from other donors' samples. Both conserved end residues are part of each CDR3. D genes are given only for firm matches. A clone size is listed for some rows: how often the clone was seen (once, few, many), or a class if it is expanded.

>TRBD1|TRBJ2-7|.|TRBV28
CASSPPPGTGVPEQYF
TGTGCCAGCAGTCCCCCCCCGGGGACAGGGGTTCCCGAGCAGTACTTC
>.|TRBJ2-1|many|TRBV7-9
CASSLTGTSKNNEQFF
TGTGCCAGCAGCTTGACTGGAACGTCGAAGAACAATGAGCAGTTCTTC
>TRBD1|TRBJ1-1|.|TRBV11-2
CASSPGTGDWGAFF
TGTGCCAGCAGCCCAGGGACAGGGGACTGGGGAGCTTTCTTT
>TRBD1|TRBJ1-1|many|TRBV7-8
CASSMTQGAGTEAFF
TGTGCCAGCAGCATGACACAGGGGGCTGGTACTGAAGCTTTCTTT
>.|TRBJ2-3|many|TRBV6-2/TRBV6-3
CASRTNRARDTQYF
TGTGCCAGCAGGACGAACAGGGCCCGGGATACGCAGTATTTT
>TRBD1|TRBJ2-1|.|TRBV20-1
CSATPTGGRRGEQFF
TGCAGTGCTACCCCTACAGGGGGTAGGAGAGGGGAGCAGTTCTTC
>.|TRBJ1-1|.|TRBV2
CASNDRWDTEAFF
TGTGCCAGCAACGACAGGTGGGACACTGAAGCTTTCTTT
>.|TRBJ1-3|once|TRBV5-6
CASSLAGPTGSGNTIYF
TGTGCCAGCAGCTTGGCAGGGCCAACGGGCTCTGGAAACACCATATATTTT
>.|TRBJ2-2|many|TRBV7-8
CASSAPRGTRTNTGELFF
TGTGCCAGCAGCGCCCCCCGGGGAACGAGGACGAACACCGGGGAGCTGTTTTTT
>TRBD2|TRBJ2-1|.|TRBV4-2
CASSQDASGVYNEQFF
TGTGCCAGCAGCCAAGATGCTAGCGGGGTGTACAATGAGCAGTTCTTC
>TRBD1|TRBJ2-2|many|TRBV11-2
CANRGPNGELFF
TGTGCCAACAGGGGCCCTAACGGGGAGCTGTTTTTT
>.|TRBJ2-2|few|TRBV27
CASSLYVHTGELFF
TGTGCCAGCAGTTTATATGTGCACACCGGGGAGCTGTTTTTT
>TRBD2|TRBJ2-7|.|TRBV6-6
CASSSELAGAGF
TGTGCCAGCAGTTCCGAACTAGCGGGGGCCGGTTTC
>TRBD1|TRBJ1-6|few|TRBV20-1
CSARKPGQQNSPLHF
TGCAGTGCTAGAAAACCGGGACAGCAGAATTCACCCCTCCACTTT
>.|TRBJ1-2|.|TRBV7-9
CASSPTDSNYGYTF
TGTGCCAGCAGCCCGACAGATTCTAACTATGGCTACACCTTC
>TRBD2|TRBJ2-1|many|TRBV6-2/TRBV6-3
CASSSRTSGGIREQFF
TGTGCCAGCAGTTCGAGGACTAGCGGGGGGATTAGAGAGCAGTTCTTC
>TRBD2|TRBJ2-3|.|TRBV11-2
CDSSPWGLADSTDTQYF
TGTGACAGCAGCCCCTGGGGACTAGCGGATAGCACAGATACGCAGTATTTT
>.|TRBJ2-3|.|TRBV6-1
CASSEGPSGGLDTQYF
TGTGCCAGCAGTGAAGGACCCTCCGGAGGGCTAGATACGCAGTATTTT
>TRBD2|TRBJ2-3|few|TRBV7-9
CASSLTSGGAADTQYF
TGTGCCAGCAGCCTGACTAGCGGGGGGGCTGCAGATACGCAGTATTTT
>.|TRBJ2-3|few|TRBV6-1
CASRRTPGPLVGTDTQYF
TGTGCCAGCAGGAGGACTCCGGGACCACTAGTGGGAACAGATACGCAGTATTTT
>.|TRBJ2-3|few|TRBV20-1
CSASSWQIEADTQYF
TGCAGTGCTTCCTCCTGGCAGATTGAGGCAGATACGCAGTATTTT
>.|TRBJ2-5|.|TRBV15
CATSPRRGRETQYF
TGTGCCACCAGCCCCCGTCGGGGGCGAGAGACCCAGTACTTC
>.|TRBJ2-7|.|TRBV7-8
CASSAGQYEQYF
TGTGCCAGCAGCGCGGGTCAATACGAGCAGTACTTC
>TRBD1|TRBJ2-7|.|TRBV28
CASSYRGRNEQYF
TGTGCCAGCAGTTACAGGGGGCGTAACGAGCAGTACTTC
>TRBD1|TRBJ2-1|.|TRBV2
CASYDRGRVERNEQFF
TGTGCCAGCTACGACAGGGGCAGGGTTGAGAGGAATGAGCAGTTCTTC
>.|TRBJ1-5|.|TRBV18
CASSPGGPSNQPQHF
TGTGCCAGCTCACCCGGAGGGCCCTCCAATCAGCCCCAGCATTTT
>.|TRBJ1-1|.|TRBV6-2/TRBV6-3
CASREDAGGVTEAFF
TGTGCCAGCAGGGAGGACGCGGGGGGTGTCACTGAAGCTTTCTTT
>TRBD1|TRBJ1-1|.|TRBV19
CASTLRGQLNTEAFF
TGTGCCAGTACCCTACGGGGACAGCTTAACACTGAAGCTTTCTTT
>TRBD1|TRBJ2-4|.|TRBV5-4
CASSPGTGGAKNIQYF
TGTGCCAGCAGCCCGGGGACAGGTGGGGCCAAAAACATTCAGTACTTC
>TRBD2|TRBJ2-1|many|TRBV7-2
CASRVSGGGYNEQFF
TGTGCCAGCAGGGTTAGCGGGGGGGGCTACAATGAGCAGTTCTTC